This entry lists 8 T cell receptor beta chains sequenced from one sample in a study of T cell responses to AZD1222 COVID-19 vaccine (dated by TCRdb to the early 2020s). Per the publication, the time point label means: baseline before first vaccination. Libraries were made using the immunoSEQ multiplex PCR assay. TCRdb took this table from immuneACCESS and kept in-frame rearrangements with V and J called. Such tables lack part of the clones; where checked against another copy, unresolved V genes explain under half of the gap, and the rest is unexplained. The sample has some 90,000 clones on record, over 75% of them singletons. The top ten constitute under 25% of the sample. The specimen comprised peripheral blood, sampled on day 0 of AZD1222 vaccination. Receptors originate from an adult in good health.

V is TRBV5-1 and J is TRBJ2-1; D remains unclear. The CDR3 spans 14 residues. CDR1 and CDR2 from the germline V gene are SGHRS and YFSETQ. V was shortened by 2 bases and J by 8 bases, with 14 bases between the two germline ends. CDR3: CASSFSNHRDEQFF. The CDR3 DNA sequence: TGCGCCAGCAGCTTTAGCAATCATAGAGATGAGCAGTTCTTC.

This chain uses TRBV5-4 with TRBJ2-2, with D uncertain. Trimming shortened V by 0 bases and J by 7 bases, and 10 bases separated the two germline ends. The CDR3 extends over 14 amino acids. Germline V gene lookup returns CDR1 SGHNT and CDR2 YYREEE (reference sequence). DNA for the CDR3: TGTGCCAGCAGCTTGGACCAGGTTTTCGGGGAGCTGTTTTTT. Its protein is CASSLDQVFGELFF.

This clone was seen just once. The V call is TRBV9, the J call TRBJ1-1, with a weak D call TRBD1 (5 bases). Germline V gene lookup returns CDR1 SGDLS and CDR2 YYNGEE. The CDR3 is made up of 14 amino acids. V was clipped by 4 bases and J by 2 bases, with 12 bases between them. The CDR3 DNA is TGTGCCAGCAGCATACGGGACGACAACACTGAAGCTTTCTTT. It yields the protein CASSIRDDNTEAFF.

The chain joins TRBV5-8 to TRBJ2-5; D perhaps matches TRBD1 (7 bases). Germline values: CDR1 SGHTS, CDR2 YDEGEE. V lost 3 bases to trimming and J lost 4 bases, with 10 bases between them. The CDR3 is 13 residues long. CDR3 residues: CASSSQGGETQYF. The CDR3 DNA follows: TGTGCCAGCAGCTCCCAGGGGGGAGAGACCCAGTACTTC.

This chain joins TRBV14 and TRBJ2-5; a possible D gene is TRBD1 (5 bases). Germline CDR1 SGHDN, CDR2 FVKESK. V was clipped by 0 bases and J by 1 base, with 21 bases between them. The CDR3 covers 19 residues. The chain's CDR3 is CASSQDGWWGGPVQETQYF. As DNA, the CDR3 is TGTGCCAGCAGCCAAGATGGTTGGTGGGGCGGACCTGTCCAAGAGACCCAGTACTTC.

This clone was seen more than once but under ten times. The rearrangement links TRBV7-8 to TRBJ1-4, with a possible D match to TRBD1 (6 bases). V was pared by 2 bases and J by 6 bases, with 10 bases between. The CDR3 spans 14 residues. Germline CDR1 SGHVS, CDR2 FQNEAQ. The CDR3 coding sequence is TGTGCCAGCAGCTTAAGGACAGAAGATGAAAAACTGTTTTTT. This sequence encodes CASSLRTEDEKLFF.

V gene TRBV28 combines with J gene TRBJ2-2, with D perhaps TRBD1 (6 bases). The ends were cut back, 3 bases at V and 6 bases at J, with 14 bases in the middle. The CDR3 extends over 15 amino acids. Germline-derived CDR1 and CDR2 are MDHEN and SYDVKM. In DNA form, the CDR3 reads TGTGCCAGCAGTTTTACAGGGTGGCGGGCCGGGGAGCTGTTTTTT. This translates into CASSFTGWRAGELFF.

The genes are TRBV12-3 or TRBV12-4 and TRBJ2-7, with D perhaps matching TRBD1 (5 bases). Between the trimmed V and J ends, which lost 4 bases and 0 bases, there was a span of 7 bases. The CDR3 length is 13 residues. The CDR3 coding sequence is TGTGCCAGCAGTTCCCAGGGCTCCTACGAGCAGTACTTC. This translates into CASSSQGSYEQYF.